The rows below give T cell receptor beta chains drawn from one sample of a study of blood T cell repertoires in COVID-19. Profiling relied on immunoSEQ multiplex PCR, and the TCRdb table lists in-frame clones only, not all of them. The repertoire holds about 140,000 clones, with 85% to 90% as singletons. The sample taken for sequencing was peripheral blood. The receptors here all came from a woman in her sixties with acute or convalescent COVID-19. Each CDR3 is given with its conserved first and last residue. A D gene is named only where the DNA matches it firmly. Clone size is given for some rows only: seen once, a few or many times, or a class if the clone is expanded.

j_gene: TRBJ2-7
d_gene: TRBD1
abundance: NA
v_gene: TRBV15
CDR3nt: TGTGCCACCAGCAGAGAGTCGGGACAGGGTGACGAGCAGTACTTC
CDR3aa: CATSRESGQGDEQYF

j_gene: TRBJ2-3
d_gene: TRBD1
abundance: many
v_gene: TRBV7-2
CDR3nt: TGTGCCAGCAGGAGAACCGGGACAGGAGAGACAGATACGCAGTATTTT
CDR3aa: CASRRTGTGETDTQYF

j_gene: TRBJ1-2
d_gene: TRBD1
abundance: NA
v_gene: TRBV12-3/TRBV12-4
CDR3nt: TGTGCCAGCGTTCAGGGGGCTAACTATGGCTACACCTTC
CDR3aa: CASVQGANYGYTF

j_gene: TRBJ1-2
d_gene: NA
abundance: NA
v_gene: TRBV27
CDR3nt: TGTGCCAGCAGGGGGCTGAGTGATGGCTACACCTTC
CDR3aa: CASRGLSDGYTF

j_gene: TRBJ2-3
d_gene: NA
abundance: once
v_gene: TRBV5-1
CDR3nt: TGCGCCAGCACACGTTGGGACAACACAGATACGCAGTATTTT
CDR3aa: CASTRWDNTDTQYF

j_gene: TRBJ2-1
d_gene: NA
abundance: NA
v_gene: TRBV18
CDR3nt: TGTGCCAGCTCACCACTCCGGGACTACAATGAGCAGTTCTTC
CDR3aa: CASSPLRDYNEQFF

j_gene: TRBJ1-6
d_gene: TRBD1
abundance: few
v_gene: TRBV3-1/TRBV3-2
CDR3nt: TGTGCCAGCAGCCATAAAAATACAGGGGCGAGTAATTCACCCCTCCACTTT
CDR3aa: CASSHKNTGASNSPLHF

j_gene: TRBJ2-1
d_gene: TRBD2
abundance: NA
v_gene: TRBV6-5
CDR3nt: TGTGCCAGCAGGGGGACTAGCGGGGCGTACAATGAGCAGTTCTTC
CDR3aa: CASRGTSGAYNEQFF

j_gene: TRBJ2-7
d_gene: TRBD2
abundance: NA
v_gene: TRBV6-2/TRBV6-3
CDR3nt: TGTGCCAGCAGTTCCCTCGCCGCGGGGGTGAACTACGAGCAGTACTTC
CDR3aa: CASSSLAAGVNYEQYF

j_gene: TRBJ1-1
d_gene: NA
abundance: NA
v_gene: TRBV6-5
CDR3nt: TGTGCCAGCAGTTATGGACATTCGAACACTGAAGCTTTCTTT
CDR3aa: CASSYGHSNTEAFF

j_gene: TRBJ1-6
d_gene: TRBD1
abundance: NA
v_gene: TRBV6-5
CDR3nt: TGTGCCAGCAGCTACGACAGGGATTTTTCACCCCTCCACTTT
CDR3aa: CASSYDRDFSPLHF

j_gene: TRBJ2-3
d_gene: NA
abundance: NA
v_gene: TRBV7-9
CDR3nt: TGTGCCAGCACCCGAAGTGGTTCCAGAGGAGATACGCAGTATTTT
CDR3aa: CASTRSGSRGDTQYF

j_gene: TRBJ2-1
d_gene: NA
abundance: NA
v_gene: TRBV30
CDR3nt: TGTGCCTCCACGACAGATCCTACCTACAATGAGCAGTTCTTC
CDR3aa: CASTTDPTYNEQFF

j_gene: TRBJ1-2
d_gene: TRBD1
abundance: few
v_gene: TRBV10-3
CDR3nt: TGTGCCATCAGTGAGGACAGGGGAATCTCTGGCTACACCTTC
CDR3aa: CAISEDRGISGYTF

j_gene: TRBJ2-1
d_gene: NA
abundance: NA
v_gene: TRBV4-3
CDR3nt: TGCGCCAGCAGCCAAGTTTTCAGGCCATATAATGAGCAGTTCTTC
CDR3aa: CASSQVFRPYNEQFF

j_gene: TRBJ2-3
d_gene: TRBD2
abundance: NA
v_gene: TRBV7-2
CDR3nt: TGTGCCAGCAGCTTAGGCCTAGCGGGGGCAAGCACAGATACGCAGTATTTT
CDR3aa: CASSLGLAGASTDTQYF

j_gene: TRBJ1-1
d_gene: TRBD1
abundance: NA
v_gene: TRBV5-1
CDR3nt: TGCGCCAGCAGCTTGGATCAGGGGGACTCAATGAACACTGAAGCTTTCTTT
CDR3aa: CASSLDQGDSMNTEAFF

j_gene: TRBJ1-1
d_gene: NA
abundance: NA
v_gene: TRBV29-1
CDR3nt: TGCAGCGTTGAAAAAGGGGAGAACACTGAAGCTTTCTTT
CDR3aa: CSVEKGENTEAFF

j_gene: TRBJ1-1
d_gene: NA
abundance: NA
v_gene: TRBV11-2
CDR3nt: TGTGCCAGCAGCTCCAACAGGGATCCTGAAGCTTTCTTT
CDR3aa: CASSSNRDPEAFF

j_gene: TRBJ1-3
d_gene: NA
abundance: NA
v_gene: TRBV7-2
CDR3nt: TGTGCCAGCAGCCCCCAGGGGCTCGGGACTGGAAACACCATATATTTT
CDR3aa: CASSPQGLGTGNTIYF

j_gene: TRBJ1-2
d_gene: NA
abundance: NA
v_gene: TRBV12-3/TRBV12-4
CDR3nt: TGTGCCAGCAGTCCAGGACAGAGGGGGGGCTACACCTTC
CDR3aa: CASSPGQRGGYTF

j_gene: TRBJ2-1
d_gene: NA
abundance: NA
v_gene: TRBV5-4
CDR3nt: TGTGCCAGCAGCTTGGCCCGGACGGGGGACCTAGGGAGTAATGAGCAGTTCTTC
CDR3aa: CASSLARTGDLGSNEQFF

j_gene: TRBJ1-5
d_gene: NA
abundance: NA
v_gene: TRBV6-2/TRBV6-3
CDR3nt: TGTGCCAGCAGCGAGTCCATCTTCCAGCCCCAGCATTTT
CDR3aa: CASSESIFQPQHF

j_gene: TRBJ1-1
d_gene: NA
abundance: NA
v_gene: TRBV6-5
CDR3nt: TGTGCCAGCAACAGACAGACTAACACTGAAGCTTTCTTT
CDR3aa: CASNRQTNTEAFF

j_gene: TRBJ1-2
d_gene: NA
abundance: once
v_gene: TRBV9
CDR3nt: TGTGCCAGCAGCGTAGAAGAGGGCTACACCTTC
CDR3aa: CASSVEEGYTF

j_gene: TRBJ1-1
d_gene: NA
abundance: NA
v_gene: TRBV6-5
CDR3nt: TGTGCCAGCAGGGGAACAGGGCTAAATGAAGCTTTCTTT
CDR3aa: CASRGTGLNEAFF

j_gene: TRBJ1-6
d_gene: NA
abundance: NA
v_gene: TRBV28
CDR3nt: TGTGCCAGCAGTTTTCGCGGAGATAATTCACCCCTCCACTTT
CDR3aa: CASSFRGDNSPLHF

j_gene: TRBJ1-2
d_gene: TRBD1
abundance: NA
v_gene: TRBV6-5
CDR3nt: TGTGCCAGCAGCCTGGGACAGCCCTATGGCTACACCTTC
CDR3aa: CASSLGQPYGYTF

j_gene: TRBJ2-7
d_gene: NA
abundance: NA
v_gene: TRBV27
CDR3nt: TGTGCCAGCAGTTACGCGGGGAGGTCGGTCGAGCAGTACTTC
CDR3aa: CASSYAGRSVEQYF

j_gene: TRBJ2-7
d_gene: TRBD2
abundance: NA
v_gene: TRBV13
CDR3nt: TGTGCCAGCAGGACGGGGGGGCGTTCCTACGAGCAGTACTTC
CDR3aa: CASRTGGRSYEQYF

j_gene: TRBJ1-4
d_gene: TRBD1
abundance: few
v_gene: TRBV15
CDR3nt: TGTGCCACCAGCAGAGGGGACAGGGACAATGAAAAACTGTTTTTT
CDR3aa: CATSRGDRDNEKLFF

j_gene: TRBJ1-3
d_gene: TRBD1
abundance: NA
v_gene: TRBV7-2
CDR3nt: TGTGCCAGCAGCTTTCCGGGACAGGGGTACGGAAACACCATATATTTT
CDR3aa: CASSFPGQGYGNTIYF

j_gene: TRBJ1-6
d_gene: NA
abundance: NA
v_gene: TRBV6-6
CDR3nt: TGTGCCAGCAAACGGTCACAGGGTGAATCACCCCTCCACTTT
CDR3aa: CASKRSQGESPLHF

j_gene: TRBJ1-2
d_gene: TRBD1
abundance: once
v_gene: TRBV5-1
CDR3nt: TGCGCCAGCAGCCCCCCCCGACAGGGTTGGGGCTACACCTTC
CDR3aa: CASSPPRQGWGYTF

j_gene: TRBJ2-5
d_gene: NA
abundance: NA
v_gene: TRBV7-2
CDR3nt: TGTGCCAGCAGCCTTAACGGAGGACGGGGGGCCCAAGAGACCCAGTACTTC
CDR3aa: CASSLNGGRGAQETQYF

j_gene: TRBJ1-1
d_gene: TRBD1
abundance: NA
v_gene: TRBV29-1
CDR3nt: TGCAGCGCAACTTCGACAGGGGGCAGCACTGAAGCTTTCTTT
CDR3aa: CSATSTGGSTEAFF

j_gene: TRBJ2-6
d_gene: NA
abundance: NA
v_gene: TRBV30
CDR3nt: TGTGCGGGCTCAGGGGCTGGGGCCAACGTCCTGACTTTC
CDR3aa: CAGSGAGANVLTF

j_gene: TRBJ2-2
d_gene: NA
abundance: NA
v_gene: TRBV3-1/TRBV3-2
CDR3nt: TGTGCCAGCAGCCAAGATAGGGGGAGCTACACCGGGGAGCTGTTTTTT
CDR3aa: CASSQDRGSYTGELFF

j_gene: TRBJ2-6
d_gene: NA
abundance: NA
v_gene: TRBV6-1
CDR3nt: TGTGCCAGCAGTGTTCACGGGGGACGAGACGACTCTGGGGCCAACGTCCTGACTTTC
CDR3aa: CASSVHGGRDDSGANVLTF

j_gene: TRBJ1-1
d_gene: NA
abundance: once
v_gene: TRBV6-5
CDR3nt: TGTGCCAGCAGCCCAATGGAGGGGACTGAAGCTTTCTTT
CDR3aa: CASSPMEGTEAFF

j_gene: TRBJ1-2
d_gene: TRBD1
abundance: few
v_gene: TRBV2
CDR3nt: TGTGCCAGCAGTTTAACAGGGGGCGACGGCTACACCTTC
CDR3aa: CASSLTGGDGYTF

j_gene: TRBJ1-4
d_gene: TRBD1
abundance: NA
v_gene: TRBV10-3
CDR3nt: TGTGCCATCAGTGCCGGACAGGGAAGCAATGAAAAACTGTTTTTT
CDR3aa: CAISAGQGSNEKLFF

j_gene: TRBJ1-1
d_gene: NA
abundance: NA
v_gene: TRBV10-2
CDR3nt: TGCGCCAGCAGTTGGACAGAGAACACTGAAGCTTTCTTT
CDR3aa: CASSWTENTEAFF

j_gene: TRBJ2-3
d_gene: TRBD2
abundance: NA
v_gene: TRBV4-1
CDR3nt: TGCGCCAGCAGCCAACCAAAAGCGGGGGGAGGGCGTACGCAGTATTTT
CDR3aa: CASSQPKAGGGRTQYF

j_gene: TRBJ1-1
d_gene: TRBD1
abundance: few
v_gene: TRBV29-1
CDR3nt: TGCAGCGCCTCCGGGACAGCTCGCACTGAAGCTTTCTTT
CDR3aa: CSASGTARTEAFF

j_gene: TRBJ1-6
d_gene: TRBD1
abundance: once
v_gene: TRBV4-1
CDR3nt: TGCGCCAGCAGCCTGGACAGGAACAATTCACCCCTCCACTTT
CDR3aa: CASSLDRNNSPLHF

j_gene: TRBJ1-4
d_gene: NA
abundance: NA
v_gene: TRBV5-6
CDR3nt: TGTGCCAGCAGCTTATTCACAGGGACTAATGAAAAACTGTTTTTT
CDR3aa: CASSLFTGTNEKLFF

j_gene: TRBJ2-1
d_gene: NA
abundance: NA
v_gene: TRBV7-8
CDR3nt: TGTGCCAGCAGCTGGAGGACGGGGGAGGATGAGCAGTTCTTC
CDR3aa: CASSWRTGEDEQFF

j_gene: TRBJ1-5
d_gene: TRBD1
abundance: NA
v_gene: TRBV11-2
CDR3nt: TGTGCCGTAGGACAGGGATTCTATAGCAATCAGCCCCAGCATTTT
CDR3aa: CAVGQGFYSNQPQHF

j_gene: TRBJ1-3
d_gene: NA
abundance: NA
v_gene: TRBV4-2
CDR3nt: TGTGCCAGCAGCTCCAGCGTCCACATCTCTGGAAACACCATATATTTT
CDR3aa: CASSSSVHISGNTIYF

j_gene: TRBJ1-1
d_gene: NA
abundance: NA
v_gene: TRBV29-1
CDR3nt: TGCAGCGTCCAGGCCTTGAACACTGAAGCTTTCTTT
CDR3aa: CSVQALNTEAFF

j_gene: TRBJ1-1
d_gene: NA
abundance: NA
v_gene: TRBV7-2
CDR3nt: TGTGCCAGCAGCCCGGGTATGAACACTGAAGCTTTCTTT
CDR3aa: CASSPGMNTEAFF

j_gene: TRBJ1-1
d_gene: TRBD1
abundance: NA
v_gene: TRBV6-2/TRBV6-3
CDR3nt: TGTGCCAGCAGTTACCAGGACAGGGGGAACACTGAAGCTTTCTTT
CDR3aa: CASSYQDRGNTEAFF

j_gene: TRBJ2-1
d_gene: TRBD1
abundance: once
v_gene: TRBV4-3
CDR3nt: TGCGCCAGCAGCCAAGATGGGACAGGGTGGGGGCTTGAGCAGTTCTTC
CDR3aa: CASSQDGTGWGLEQFF

j_gene: TRBJ1-2
d_gene: TRBD1
abundance: NA
v_gene: TRBV4-3
CDR3nt: TGCGCCAGCAGCCAAGATACAGGGGGCGACTATGGCTACACCTTC
CDR3aa: CASSQDTGGDYGYTF